This T cell receptor (beta chain) emerged from a study of cytomegalovirus exposure and HLA in healthy donors. Germline V gives CDR1 SGHTS, CDR2 YDEGEE. This CDR3 contains 9 residues. Notes on this clone: Its antigen is undetermined. A junction boundary mismatches the germline segment, possibly from a read error.

Study-wide points: In presence/absence analyses, roughly uniform sequencing depth across donors was assumed. Later on, an analysis tied 15,000 to 20,000 TCR beta sequences to HLA alleles at 0.05 false discovery rate.

The PCR used 60 Vbeta and 13 Jbeta primers. Source study methods: Roughly 11 million shared chains were among approximately 80 million unique TCR beta chains counted in a later analysis. Clones were read by immunoSEQ multiplex PCR, and TCRdb kept only the in-frame ones, dropping some. V, J and clone size reflect that table, while D and trimming were determined from the DNA. The repertoire has around 230,000 clones, around 78% of them found once; the top ten carry about 0.5%. Although they were nominally healthy when sampled, donors likely had unrecorded immune exposures. The sequencing sample was made of PBMCs. This sequence originates from a boy between 5 and 17 years old in good health and CMV-seronegative. V is TRBV5-8 and J is TRBJ1-4, with D possibly being TRBD1 (6 bases). In nucleotides, the CDR3 is TGTGCCAGCAGCGGGGGCCCGATGTTT. Translating it yields CASSGGPMF.